In its sample, the clone carrying this TCR beta chain was seen many times. The antigen remains unidentified. Coverage ceases 3 residues before the CDR3 finishes, and the germline J gene fills in the end. The CDR3 contains 16 residues. The V gene's germline CDR1 is SGHDN and CDR2 FVKESK. The entry originates in a study of T cell clonality in common variable immunodeficiency. Study results and limitations: Patient heterogeneity in the CVID cohort limited correlations between repertoire features and clinical complications.

The method was immunoSEQ multiplex PCR; TCRdb's version includes in-frame clones alone and lacks a portion of them. The sample has about 47,000 clones, none seen only once. The sequenced sample was peripheral blood mononuclear cells. The chain employs TRBV14 and TRBJ2-3; the match to TRBD1 covers 8 bases. The source of this sequence is a person aged 18 to 75 in good health. The CDR3 loop is CASSQFRDRSGETQYF. The sequenced CDR3 bases are TGTGCCAGCAGCCAATTTCGGGACAGGTCGGGGGAGACG.